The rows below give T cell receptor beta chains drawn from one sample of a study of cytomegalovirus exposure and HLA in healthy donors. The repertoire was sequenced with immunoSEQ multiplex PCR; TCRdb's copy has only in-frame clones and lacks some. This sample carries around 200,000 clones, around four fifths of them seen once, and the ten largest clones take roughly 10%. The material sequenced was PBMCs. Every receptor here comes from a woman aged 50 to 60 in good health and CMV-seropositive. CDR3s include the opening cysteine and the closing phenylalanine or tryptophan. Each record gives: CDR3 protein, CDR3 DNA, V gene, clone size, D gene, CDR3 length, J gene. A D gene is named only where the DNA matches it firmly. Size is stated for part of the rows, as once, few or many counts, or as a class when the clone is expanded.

CASSRGQGGSGYTF	TGTGCCAGCAGTCGGGGACAGGGGGGTTCTGGCTACACCTTC	TRBV6-5	.	TRBD1	14	TRBJ1-2
CASSLRTGGGVGYTF	TGTGCCAGCAGCTTACGGACAGGGGGCGGAGTAGGCTACACCTTC	TRBV7-6	.	TRBD1	15	TRBJ1-2
CASSLVSGGFRDTQYF	TGTGCCAGCAGCTTAGTATCCGGGGGTTTCAGAGATACGCAGTATTTT	TRBV7-9	.	.	16	TRBJ2-3
CASSLGQGDTEAFF	TGTGCCAGCAGCCTCGGACAGGGTGACACTGAAGCTTTCTTT	TRBV7-9	.	TRBD1	14	TRBJ1-1
CASNHRDRGPDTQYF	TGTGCCAGCAACCACCGGGACAGGGGGCCAGATACGCAGTATTTT	TRBV2	.	TRBD1	15	TRBJ2-3
CASSLGGRGSNEKLFF	TGCGCCAGCAGCCTGGGGGGGAGGGGGTCTAATGAAAAACTGTTTTTT	TRBV4-1	few	.	16	TRBJ1-4
CASSVLLQETQYF	TGTGCCAGCAGTGTTCTTCTCCAAGAGACCCAGTACTTC	TRBV2	once	.	13	TRBJ2-5
CASSVRLAGDEQFF	TGTGCCAGCAGCGTACGACTAGCGGGGGATGAGCAGTTCTTC	TRBV9	.	TRBD2	14	TRBJ2-1
CASSLVGTSNSPLHF	TGTGCCAGCAGCTTAGTTGGGACAAGTAATTCACCCCTCCACTTT	TRBV11-2	.	.	15	TRBJ1-6
CAISESGRQGTYEQYF	TGTGCCATCAGTGAGTCGGGGAGACAGGGAACCTACGAGCAGTACTTC	TRBV10-3	.	TRBD1	16	TRBJ2-7
CASSGNQPQHF	TGTGCCAGCAGCGGTAATCAGCCCCAGCATTTT	TRBV6-1	.	.	11	TRBJ1-5
CASSLAGGGETQYF	TGCGCCAGCAGCTTGGCTGGGGGAGGGGAGACCCAGTACTTC	TRBV5-1	.	TRBD2	14	TRBJ2-5
CASSLAGGASYGQYF	TGTGCCAGCAGCCTGGCGGGGGGGGCATCCTACGGGCAGTACTTC	TRBV28	.	TRBD2	15	TRBJ2-7
CSAGTGNEAFF	TGCAGTGCGGGGACAGGGAATGAAGCTTTCTTT	TRBV20-1	.	TRBD1	11	TRBJ1-1
CASSSRTRIWVNQPQHF	TGTGCCAGCAGCTCCCGGACACGAATATGGGTTAATCAGCCCCAGCATTTT	TRBV7-3	.	.	17	TRBJ1-5
CASSPGLFSNEKLFF	TGCGCCAGCAGCCCCGGACTTTTTTCGAACGAAAAACTGTTTTTT	TRBV5-1	once	.	15	TRBJ1-4
CASTRGTDTQYF	TGTGCCAGCACCAGGGGCACAGATACGCAGTATTTT	TRBV2	.	.	12	TRBJ2-3
CASSQFRDRVRYGYTF	TGTGCCAGCAGCCAATTCCGGGACAGGGTACGCTATGGCTACACCTTC	TRBV14	.	TRBD1	16	TRBJ1-2
CASSMGGLNQPQHF	TGTGCCAGTAGTATGGGAGGGTTGAATCAGCCCCAGCATTTT	TRBV19	few	.	14	TRBJ1-5
CASSLGGGTEAFF	TGTGCCAGCAGCCTGGGGGGGGGCACTGAAGCTTTCTTT	TRBV5-4	few	.	13	TRBJ1-1
CASSPRGTVTYSGNTIYF	TGTGCCAGCTCACCACGGGGGACAGTTACTTACTCTGGAAACACCATATATTTT	TRBV18	.	TRBD1	18	TRBJ1-3
CASSSGTAIYEQYF	TGTGCCAGCAGTTCCGGGACAGCGATTTACGAGCAGTACTTC	TRBV2	.	TRBD1	14	TRBJ2-7
CASRQGLVGYTF	TGTGCCAGTAGACAGGGCCTGGTTGGCTACACCTTC	TRBV19	few	.	12	TRBJ1-2
CASSLVPGGRDTQYF	TGTGCCAGCAGCTTAGTCCCGGGGGGTAGAGATACGCAGTATTTT	TRBV7-3	.	TRBD2	15	TRBJ2-3
CASSFQTNTGELFF	TGTGCCAGCAGTTTCCAGACGAACACCGGGGAGCTGTTTTTT	TRBV28	.	.	14	TRBJ2-2
CSALGQETQYF	TGCAGTGCCCTAGGTCAAGAGACCCAGTACTTC	TRBV20-1	.	.	11	TRBJ2-5
CASSPGTRANTEAFF	TGTGCCAGCAGTCCGGGGACACGGGCAAACACTGAAGCTTTCTTT	TRBV6-5	.	.	15	TRBJ1-1
CASSLRRGGWETQYF	TGTGCCAGCAGCTTAAGGCGGGGGGGCTGGGAGACCCAGTACTTC	TRBV7-3	.	TRBD2	15	TRBJ2-5
CAWRGQGGYEQYF	TGTGCCTGGAGGGGACAGGGTGGCTACGAGCAGTACTTC	TRBV30	.	TRBD1	13	TRBJ2-7
CASSLARFSGAQETQYF	TGCGCCAGCAGCTTGGCCCGATTTAGCGGGGCACAAGAGACCCAGTACTTC	TRBV5-1	.	TRBD2	17	TRBJ2-5
CSVGGWLAGAREQYF	TGCAGCGTTGGGGGCTGGCTAGCGGGGGCTCGCGAGCAGTACTTC	TRBV29-1	.	TRBD2	15	TRBJ2-7
CASSKVFGDRTYTEAFF	TGTGCCAGCAGCAAAGTGTTTGGGGACAGGACTTACACTGAAGCTTTCTTT	TRBV21-1	few	.	17	TRBJ1-1
CASSWRGQGESPLHF	TGTGCCAGCAGCTGGAGAGGACAGGGGGAGTCACCCCTCCACTTT	TRBV5-4	once	TRBD1	15	TRBJ1-6
CASSYQGGGNQPQHF	TGTGCCAGCAGTTATCAGGGAGGGGGCAATCAGCCCCAGCATTTT	TRBV6-5	.	.	15	TRBJ1-5
CSVLPGLAGGRLSDTQYF	TGCAGCGTCCTCCCGGGACTAGCGGGGGGGCGGTTATCAGATACGCAGTATTTT	TRBV29-1	.	TRBD2	18	TRBJ2-3
CASSVRTGNSYGYTF	TGTGCCAGCAGCGTTCGGACAGGAAACTCTTATGGCTACACCTTC	TRBV9	few	TRBD1	15	TRBJ1-2
CASSVWGGQPQHF	TGTGCCAGCAGTGTCTGGGGGGGTCAGCCCCAGCATTTT	TRBV6-1	.	.	13	TRBJ1-5
CATSRDQGAEAFF	TGTGCCACCAGCAGAGATCAGGGGGCTGAAGCTTTCTTT	TRBV15	.	TRBD1	13	TRBJ1-1
CASSLPGTSGDHTQYF	TGTGCCAGCAGTCTCCCCGGGACTAGCGGGGATCATACGCAGTATTTT	TRBV6-6	.	TRBD2	16	TRBJ2-3
CASSPETGDYEQYF	TGTGCCAGCTCACCAGAGACAGGGGACTACGAGCAGTACTTC	TRBV18	.	TRBD1	14	TRBJ2-7
CAGAQQGGSPLHF	TGTGCCGGCGCCCAACAGGGGGGGTCACCCCTCCACTTT	TRBV6-1	.	TRBD1	13	TRBJ1-6
CAWSGTSESNEQFF	TGTGCCTGGAGTGGGACTAGCGAAAGCAATGAGCAGTTCTTC	TRBV30	.	TRBD2	14	TRBJ2-1
CASSSYGGYGYTF	TGCGCCAGCAGCTCATATGGGGGGTATGGCTACACCTTC	TRBV5-1	.	.	13	TRBJ1-2
CASRAEGTIYF	TGTGCCAGCAGAGCCGAGGGCACCATATATTTT	TRBV6-5	.	.	11	TRBJ1-3
CASSDSISGLAHTGELFF	TGTGCCAGCAGTGACTCGATTTCAGGCTTAGCGCACACCGGGGAGCTGTTTTTT	TRBV6-4	many	.	18	TRBJ2-2
CASSHDTNYEQYF	TGTGCCAGCAGCCATGACACGAACTACGAGCAGTACTTC	TRBV5-6	.	.	13	TRBJ2-7